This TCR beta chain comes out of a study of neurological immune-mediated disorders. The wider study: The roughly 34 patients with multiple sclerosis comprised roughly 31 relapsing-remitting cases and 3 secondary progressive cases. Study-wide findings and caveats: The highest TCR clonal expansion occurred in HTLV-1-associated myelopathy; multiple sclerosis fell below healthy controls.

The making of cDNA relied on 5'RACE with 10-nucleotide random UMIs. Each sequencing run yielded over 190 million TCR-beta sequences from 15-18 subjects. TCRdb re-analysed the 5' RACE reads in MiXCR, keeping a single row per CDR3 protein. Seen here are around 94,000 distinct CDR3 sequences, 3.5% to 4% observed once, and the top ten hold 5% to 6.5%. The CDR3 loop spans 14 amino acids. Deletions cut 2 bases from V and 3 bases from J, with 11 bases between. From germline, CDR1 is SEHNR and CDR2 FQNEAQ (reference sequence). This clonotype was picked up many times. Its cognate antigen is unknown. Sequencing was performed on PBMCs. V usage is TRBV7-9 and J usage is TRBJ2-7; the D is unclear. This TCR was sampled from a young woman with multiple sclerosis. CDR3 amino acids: CASSLSLENYEQYF. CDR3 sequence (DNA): TGTGCCAGCAGCTTAAGTCTCGAAAACTACGAGCAGTACTTC.